This T cell receptor beta chain was captured in a study of T-cell memory formation after mild COVID-19. TCRdb independently ran MiXCR on the 5' RACE reads; one entry per CDR3 protein. The repertoire holds 350,000 or so distinct CDR3 sequences, with roughly 20% as singletons. The germline V and J ends were trimmed by 3 bases and 7 bases, with 16 bases remaining between them. The V gene's germline CDR1 is MGHRA and CDR2 YSYEKL. This CDR3 region has 15 residues. This TCR was recovered from a young man who had mild COVID-19 (a few samples of this study predate the infection). Cell type and time point are not known. The material sequenced was PBMCs or a T cell subset sorted from them (not recorded which). V usage is TRBV4-1 and J usage is TRBJ2-1, with a weak D call TRBD2 (7 bases). CDR3 sequence reads: CASSHKFGGPNEQFF. CDR3 in DNA: TGCGCCAGCAGCCACAAGTTCGGGGGGCCGAATGAGCAGTTCTTC.